What follows are 18 T cell receptor beta chains derived from one specimen sequenced in a study of blood T cell repertoires in COVID-19. The table came from immunoSEQ multiplex PCR; TCRdb's copy has only in-frame clones and leaves some out. The table includes approximately 140,000 clones, about 87% detected once. Sequenced material: PBMCs or T cells enriched from blood (not recorded which). The source of these receptors is a man between 50 and 59 years old in a cohort exposed to, infected with or recovered from COVID-19 (not recorded which).

This rearrangement joins TRBV11-2 to TRBJ1-1, with no clear D. The CDR3 runs 15 residues. Trimming left V 5 bases short and J 1 base short, with 14 bases between. CDR1 and CDR2 from the germline V gene are SGHAT and FQNNGV. The CDR3 spells CASSPPSRENTEAFF. For the CDR3, the DNA is TGTGCCAGCAGCCCACCCTCCCGGGAGAACACTGAAGCTTTCTTT.

The sample holds a few counts of this clone. The gene calls are TRBV7-9 and TRBJ2-5; the D gene is possibly TRBD1 (6 bases). The CDR3 is 15 residues long. Germline CDR1 reads SEHNR; CDR2 reads FQNEAQ (reference sequence). The ends were cut back, 5 bases at V and 3 bases at J, with 16 bases in the middle. CDR3 sequence: CASSIRTELKETQYF. Written as DNA, the CDR3 is TGTGCCAGCAGCATCCGGACAGAGCTGAAAGAGACCCAGTACTTC.

This rearrangement joins TRBV18 to TRBJ2-1, with 9 positions matching TRBD2. Trimming cost V 0 bases and J 4 bases; bases outside gene matches: 4. This CDR3 comprises 16 residues. Germline assignment: CDR1 KGHSH and CDR2 LQKENI. Here the CDR3 reads CASSPPLAGEYNEQFF. For the CDR3, the DNA is TGTGCCAGCTCACCACCACTAGCGGGCGAATACAATGAGCAGTTCTTC.

The V gene is TRBV18, the J gene TRBJ1-6; 7 nucleotides align to TRBD1. V was clipped by 4 bases and J by 5 bases; unmatched bases: 5. The CDR3 extends over 15 amino acids. Germline CDR1 and CDR2: KGHSH and LQKENI. The CDR3: CASSQSQGDNSPLHF. CDR3 DNA sequence: TGTGCCAGCTCACAGAGTCAGGGGGATAATTCACCCCTCCACTTT.

The V call is TRBV9, the J call TRBJ2-1; 7 bases are shared with TRBD2. The CDR3 totals 15 residues. Per the germline V gene, CDR1 is SGDLS and CDR2 is YYNGEE. The ends lost 6 bases at V and 4 bases at J; junction bases unmatched: 10. CDR3 sequence (DNA): TGTGCCAGCAACACTGCGGGGGACCTTTACAATGAGCAGTTCTTC. Its protein is CASNTAGDLYNEQFF.

The chain is built from TRBV11-2 and TRBJ2-7; 9 nucleotides align to TRBD1. Per germline, CDR1 SGHAT and CDR2 FQNNGV. J lost 4 bases, V lost 3 bases, and 4 bases had no gene match. This CDR3 comprises 14 residues. The CDR3 sequence is CASSLGQGPYEQYF. The CDR3 DNA follows: TGTGCCAGCAGCTTGGGACAGGGTCCGTACGAGCAGTACTTC.

The DNA for the CDR3 is TGCGCCAGCCGCGTAGGGGGCTCCTATAATTCACCCCTCCACTTT. Residues: CASRVGGSYNSPLHF. The J gene is TRBJ1-6, the V gene TRBV5-1; a weak D match, TRBD1 (6 bases). Trimming took 7 bases from V and 0 from J, leaving 11 bases between them. CDR3 size: 15 residues. CDR1 and CDR2 (germline): SGHRS, YFSETQ.

The V call is TRBV5-4, the J call TRBJ2-1; maybe TRBD1 (5 bases). This CDR3 contains 20 residues. Looked up from germline, CDR1 is SGHNT and CDR2 is YYREEE (reference sequence). The ends were cut back, 5 bases at V and 0 bases at J, with 27 bases in the middle. The CDR3 DNA follows: TGTGCCAGCAGGCCATTATCCAGTTCTTCCTTGGGGCTCTCCTACAATGAGCAGTTCTTC. It is translated as CASRPLSSSSLGLSYNEQFF.

This chain joins TRBV19 and TRBJ1-5; D is ambiguous. The CDR3 contains 14 residues. CDR1 is LNHDA and CDR2 is SQIVND in the germline V gene (reference sequence). Trimming shortened V by 3 bases and J by 7 bases, and 13 bases separated the two germline ends. The CDR3 DNA sequence: TGTGCCAGTAGTATTTTCGGAGGAGGGCAGCCCCAGCATTTT. It yields the protein CASSIFGGGQPQHF.

The chain is built from TRBV7-2 and TRBJ1-3; possible D gene TRBD1, 6 bases. The CDR3 runs to 12 residues. The V gene lost 4 bases and the J gene lost 5 bases, with 6 bases spanning the gap. Germline lookup yields CDR1 SGHTA and CDR2 FQGNSA. The CDR3 DNA reads as TGTGCCAGCAGCTGGGACAGAAACACCATATATTTT. Translation gives CASSWDRNTIYF. The complete variable domain, with remaining parts taken from reference TRBV7-2 and TRBJ1-3, reads GAGVSQSPSNKVTEKGKDVELRCDPISGHTALYWYRQSLGQGLEFLIYFQGNSAPDKSGLPSDRFSAERTGGSVSTLTIQRTQQEDSAVYLCASSWDRNTIYFGEGSWLTVV.

The chain has TRBV27 and TRBJ2-7; possible D gene TRBD1, 5 bases. The germline V gene has CDR1 MNHEY and CDR2 SMNVEV (reference sequence). Trimming stripped 5 bases from V and 4 bases from J, with 15 bases between. The CDR3 contains 14 residues. CDR3 amino acids: CASSPSAGPYEQYF. CDR3 bases: TGTGCCAGCAGTCCCTCGGCAGGGCCGTACGAGCAGTACTTC.

The V call is TRBV11-2, the J call TRBJ2-3, with a possible D match to TRBD2 (5 bases). Germline CDR1 reads SGHAT; CDR2 reads FQNNGV. Trimming took off 4 bases at V and 4 bases at J, with 15 bases between the two ends. This CDR3 is 15 amino acids long. The CDR3 DNA reads TGTGCCAGCAGCTCAAAAGGGAGTATAGCAGATACGCAGTATTTT. This translates into CASSSKGSIADTQYF.

This chain connects TRBV7-2 to TRBJ1-1, with D perhaps matching TRBD1 (6 bases). Germline V gene data show CDR1 as SGHTA and CDR2 as FQGNSA. The CDR3 length is 18 residues. The ends were cut back, 1 base at V and 0 bases at J, with 18 bases in the middle. The CDR3 sequence is CASSLVGTTVLMNTEAFF. In DNA, the CDR3 is TGTGCCAGCAGCTTAGTAGGGACAACAGTTTTAATGAACACTGAAGCTTTCTTT.

This clone was seen a single time. This rearrangement joins TRBV9 to TRBJ2-7; 10 bases agree with TRBD2. The CDR3 covers 14 residues. With V trimmed by 3 bases and J by 3 bases, 3 bases remained unmatched. CDR1 and CDR2 (germline): SGDLS, YYNGEE. The CDR3 coding sequence is TGTGCCAGCAGCGCTGGGACTAGCGACTACGAGCAGTACTTC. Translated, it gives CASSAGTSDYEQYF. The full variable domain, in which reference TRBV9 and TRBJ2-7 provide the parts outside the CDR3, is DSGVTQTPKHLITATGQRVTLRCSPRSGDLSVYWYQQSLDQGLQFLIQYYNGEERAKGNILERFSAQQFPDLHSELNLSSLELGDSALYFCASSAGTSDYEQYFGPGTRLTVT.

This CDR3 is CASTLGGAGGKNEQFF. CDR3 in DNA: TGTGCCAGCACCCTCGGGGGAGCGGGAGGGAAGAATGAGCAGTTCTTC. The rearrangement joins TRBV3-1 (or the pseudogene TRBV3-2) to TRBJ2-1; TRBD2 matches at 10 bases. V was pared by 7 bases and J by 7 bases, with 13 bases of the junction left unmatched. This CDR3 comprises 16 residues. The V gene's germline CDR1 is LGHDT and CDR2 YNNKEL (reference sequence).

The chain couples TRBV3-1 (or the pseudogene TRBV3-2) to TRBJ2-7; TRBD1 is a possible D gene (6 bases). Trimming cost V 4 bases and J 6 bases, with 16 bases left between them. CDR1 is LGHDT and CDR2 is YNNKEL in the germline V gene (reference sequence). There are 14 residues in the CDR3. The CDR3 protein is CASSPLRDTSEQYF. CDR3 coding DNA: TGTGCCAGCAGCCCACTCCGGGACACCAGCGAGCAGTACTTC.

This sequence joins TRBV27 and TRBJ2-3; a possible D gene is TRBD2 (5 bases). The CDR3 is made up of 13 amino acids. The germline V gene has CDR1 MNHEY and CDR2 SMNVEV (reference sequence). The V end was cut by 6 bases, the J end by 0 bases, with 7 bases between. The CDR3 region is CASRSGSTDTQYF. The CDR3 nucleotides are TGTGCCAGCAGGAGCGGAAGCACAGATACGCAGTATTTT.

The V call is TRBV6-5, the J call TRBJ2-7; 11 bases fit TRBD1. The V gene's germline CDR1 is MNHEY and CDR2 SVGAGI. V dropped 2 bases and J dropped 3; count of bases not matched to a gene: 3. The CDR3 contains 15 residues. CDR3 in DNA: TGTGCCAGCAGTTACAGGGACAGGGGGTTCTACGAGCAGTACTTC. Protein: CASSYRDRGFYEQYF.